The sequence of this T cell receptor (beta chain) was determined in a study of early T cells in non-severe SARS-CoV-2 infection (dated by TCRdb to the early 2020s). About the investigation overall: Because TCR sequencing was done on bulk RNA from unsorted whole blood, the alpha and beta chains could not be paired.

Libraries were built with 5' RACE. For sequencing, a NextSeq 500 was employed. Unique molecular identifiers were attached to individual cDNA molecules in the TCR library protocol so that sequencing error and PCR bias could be corrected. Both TCR alpha and beta chains were sequenced, and tight co-correlation was observed between alpha and beta sequence abundances in each sample. The authors' pipeline ran thus. Decombinator V4 was used to annotate TCR sequences for V gene, J gene and CDR3. Expanded TCRs were defined as changing significantly between any two time points under a Poisson model with p below 0.0001. Abundances of TCRs were expressed as counts per million after normalisation to the total number of TCRs sequenced in each sample. MAIT TCRs were defined by TRAV1-2 paired with TRAJ12, TRAJ20 or TRAJ33, and iNKT TCRs by TRAV10 paired with TRAJ18. VDJdb, accessed 1 November 2021, was searched for CMV, EBV and SARS-CoV-2 annotated TCRs, excluding TCRs annotated for multiple antigens. TCRdb handled the public reads itself, with Q25 trimming in fastp and clone calling in MiXCR, and kept productive beta chains. Merged by CDR3 protein, the rows form single entries marked with the most common genes and DNA. The V and J calls were determined by TCRdb, not by the authors. The sample includes 75,000 to 100,000 distinct CDR3 sequences, with over 15% observed a single time. The top ten clonotypes cover about 1.3% of the sample.

Study-wide findings and limitations: VDJdb matching was skewed toward anti-spike CD8 responses, so virus-specific expansions were likely underestimated and private and CD4 specificities were missed.

As regards this clonotype: Its antigen has not been determined. Per-base quality was not reported, and no clone a single base away is much larger than it.

Germline trimming: 5 bases from V, 6 bases from J; junction bases outside gene matches: 13. Based on the germline V gene, the CDR1 and CDR2 sequences are SGHAT and FQNNGV. Its CDR3 holds 16 amino acids, cysteine through phenylalanine. Solely the CDR3 DNA is kept, with 48 bases framed from the first base. The study was a case-control design nested within a healthcare worker cohort in London, UK, with weekly nasopharyngeal swab PCR tests and blood sampling. Healthcare workers were enrolled in the week of the UK lockdown, from 23 to 31 March 2020, and were followed every week for up to roughly 16 weeks.

The V and J segments used are TRBV11-2 and TRBJ2-1; 7 nucleotides in the junction match TRBD2. This clonotype was sampled from an adult who was a healthcare worker with PCR-confirmed SARS-CoV-2 infection or an uninfected control (not recorded which). What was sequenced was whole blood. The CDR3 reads as follows: CASSRRLASGVNEQFF. The sequence in DNA is TGTGCCAGCAGCCGGAGGTTGGCTAGCGGAGTCAATGAGCAGTTCTTC.